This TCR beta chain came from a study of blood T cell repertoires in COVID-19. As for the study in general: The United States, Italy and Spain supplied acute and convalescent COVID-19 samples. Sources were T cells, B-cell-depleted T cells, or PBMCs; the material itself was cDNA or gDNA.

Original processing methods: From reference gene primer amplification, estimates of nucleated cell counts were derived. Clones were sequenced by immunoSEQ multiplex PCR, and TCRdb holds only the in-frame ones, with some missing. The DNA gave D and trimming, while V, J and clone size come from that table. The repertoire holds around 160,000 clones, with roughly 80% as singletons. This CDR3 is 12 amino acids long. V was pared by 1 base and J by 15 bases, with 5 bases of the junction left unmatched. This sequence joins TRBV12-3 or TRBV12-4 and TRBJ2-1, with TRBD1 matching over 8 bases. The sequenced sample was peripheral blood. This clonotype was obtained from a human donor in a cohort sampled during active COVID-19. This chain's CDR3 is CASSLGDRRGFF. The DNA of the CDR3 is TGTGCCAGCAGTTTAGGGGACAGGAGAGGGTTCTTC.